This entry concerns a single T cell receptor beta chain. Treatment denoted: some 20 received Ad26.COV2.S at low or high dose, single or two shots; about 5 received placebo; per-sample allocation not given. Sampling occurred on day 63 after the first vaccine or placebo injection. The sample belongs to a study of Ad26.COV2.S vaccination and SARS-CoV-2 variants. Sequenced by immunoSEQ multiplex PCR; TCRdb stores in-frame clones only, minus some. The data show fewer than 500,000 clones, around 91% seen once. The CDR3 length is 17 residues. CDR1 is SEHNR, CDR2 FQNEAQ, per germline (reference sequence). With 1 base removed from V and 2 bases from J, the gap between germline ends came to 15 bases.

The receptor's source is a person aged 18-60 years who received the Ad26.COV2.S COVID-19 vaccine or a placebo. The sequences come from peripheral blood, collected in a trial of Ad26.COV2.S vaccine versus placebo. This chain uses TRBV7-9 with TRBJ1-5, with D hard to call. CDR3 sequence (DNA): TGTGCCAGCAGCTTAGATTTTTCGGGGATGGGCAATCAGCCCCAGCATTTT. Translating it yields CASSLDFSGMGNQPQHF. Full variable domain (rest looked up from reference TRBV7-9 and TRBJ1-5): DTGVSQNPRHKITKRGQNVTFRCDPISEHNRLYWYRQTLGQGPEFLTYFQNEAQLEKSRLLSDRFSAERPKGSFSTLEIQRTEQGDSAMYLCASSLDFSGMGNQPQHFGDGTRLSIL.